These T cell receptor beta chains were read from a single sample in a study of shared clonotypes between healthy human individuals. Clones were sequenced by immunoSEQ multiplex PCR, and TCRdb holds only the in-frame ones, with some missing. Among roughly 2.1 million clones listed, roughly 91% were seen once. The material sequenced was naive CD8+ T cells from PBMCs. Receptors were obtained from a man between 18 and 35 years old in good health. Some clones in this sample may be carry-over from other donors' samples. Both conserved end residues are part of each CDR3. A D gene is named only where the DNA matches it firmly. A clone size is listed for some rows: how often the clone was seen (once, few, many), or a class if it is expanded.

j_gene: TRBJ2-2
abundance: -
v_gene: TRBV15
d_gene: -
CDR3nt: TGTGCCACCAGCGGCGGGGCGGGGACCGGGGAGCTGTTTTTT
CDR3aa: CATSGGAGTGELFF

j_gene: TRBJ2-1
abundance: few
v_gene: TRBV27
d_gene: -
CDR3nt: TGTGCCAGCAGTTGGTACAATGAGCAGTTCTTC
CDR3aa: CASSWYNEQFF

j_gene: TRBJ2-7
abundance: -
v_gene: TRBV6-5
d_gene: -
CDR3nt: TGTGCCAGCACCCCCATAAGGGACTTTCCCGACGAGCAGTACTTC
CDR3aa: CASTPIRDFPDEQYF

j_gene: TRBJ2-7
abundance: -
v_gene: TRBV27
d_gene: TRBD2
CDR3nt: TGTGCCAGCAGTTTACGGTCTAGCGGGGGCTACGAGCAGTACTTC
CDR3aa: CASSLRSSGGYEQYF

j_gene: TRBJ2-7
abundance: -
v_gene: TRBV10-1
d_gene: -
CDR3nt: TGCGCCATTCCACGGTTGAACTACGAGCAGTACTTC
CDR3aa: CAIPRLNYEQYF

j_gene: TRBJ2-7
abundance: -
v_gene: TRBV28
d_gene: -
CDR3nt: TGTGCCAGCAGTTTTTTTGTCGATTGGGAGGCCATATTCCAGGAGCAGTACTTC
CDR3aa: CASSFFVDWEAIFQEQYF

j_gene: TRBJ2-7
abundance: -
v_gene: TRBV7-2
d_gene: TRBD2
CDR3nt: TGTGCCAGCAGCCCACCTTGGGCTAGCGGGAGGTCCCACGAGCAGTACTTC
CDR3aa: CASSPPWASGRSHEQYF

j_gene: TRBJ2-7
abundance: -
v_gene: TRBV28
d_gene: -
CDR3nt: TGTGCCAGCGATCGGGGACCCTCCTCCTACGAGCAGTACTTC
CDR3aa: CASDRGPSSYEQYF

j_gene: TRBJ2-4
abundance: -
v_gene: TRBV28
d_gene: -
CDR3nt: TGTGCCAGCAGTCAGGGGGAGGTGACAAACATTCAGTACTTC
CDR3aa: CASSQGEVTNIQYF

j_gene: TRBJ2-1
abundance: -
v_gene: TRBV7-9
d_gene: -
CDR3nt: TGTGCCAGCAGCTTATCGGTCAATGAGCAGTTCTTC
CDR3aa: CASSLSVNEQFF

j_gene: TRBJ1-2
abundance: -
v_gene: TRBV19
d_gene: -
CDR3nt: TGTGCCAGTGACGCCCGAGGGCCAGGGGTGAATGGCTACACCTTC
CDR3aa: CASDARGPGVNGYTF

j_gene: TRBJ2-2
abundance: -
v_gene: TRBV11-2
d_gene: -
CDR3nt: TGTGCCAGCAGCTTAGGGAAACCCCGACCGGCCGGGGAGCTGTTTTTT
CDR3aa: CASSLGKPRPAGELFF

j_gene: TRBJ2-7
abundance: -
v_gene: TRBV13
d_gene: -
CDR3nt: TGTGCCAGCAGTCACACACAGGGACCACCCTCCTACGAGCAGTACTTC
CDR3aa: CASSHTQGPPSYEQYF

j_gene: TRBJ2-7
abundance: -
v_gene: TRBV27
d_gene: TRBD2
CDR3nt: TGTGCCAGCAGGCGACTAGCGGATTACGAGCAGTACTTC
CDR3aa: CASRRLADYEQYF

j_gene: TRBJ2-7
abundance: -
v_gene: TRBV2
d_gene: TRBD1
CDR3nt: TGTGCCAGCAGTGAGGGACAGGACTCCTACGAGCAGTACTTC
CDR3aa: CASSEGQDSYEQYF

j_gene: TRBJ1-4
abundance: -
v_gene: TRBV7-9
d_gene: TRBD1
CDR3nt: TGTGCCAGCAGCGCCAGGGGGATTGAAAAACTGTTTTTT
CDR3aa: CASSARGIEKLFF

j_gene: TRBJ2-3
abundance: -
v_gene: TRBV6-5
d_gene: TRBD2
CDR3nt: TGTGCCAGCAGTTACGCCACTAGCGGGAGGGCAGATACGCAGTATTTT
CDR3aa: CASSYATSGRADTQYF

j_gene: TRBJ2-3
abundance: -
v_gene: TRBV28
d_gene: -
CDR3nt: TGTGCCAGCAGTCCCCAGCCGGGGGCAGCTCCCACAGATACGCAGTATTTT
CDR3aa: CASSPQPGAAPTDTQYF

j_gene: TRBJ2-4
abundance: -
v_gene: TRBV21-1
d_gene: -
CDR3nt: TGTGCCAGCAGCAAACGGGGGGGACTAGCCAAAAACATTCAGTACTTC
CDR3aa: CASSKRGGLAKNIQYF

j_gene: TRBJ2-5
abundance: -
v_gene: TRBV5-1
d_gene: -
CDR3nt: TGCGCCAGCAGCTTGACAGGGCGGGGAGAGACCCAGTACTTC
CDR3aa: CASSLTGRGETQYF

j_gene: TRBJ1-1
abundance: few
v_gene: TRBV30
d_gene: -
CDR3nt: TGTGCCTGGAGACAAGGGATAATTAACACTGAAGCTTTCTTT
CDR3aa: CAWRQGIINTEAFF

j_gene: TRBJ2-3
abundance: -
v_gene: TRBV19
d_gene: -
CDR3nt: TGTGCCAGTAGTATACTAGTAACAGATACGCAGTATTTT
CDR3aa: CASSILVTDTQYF

j_gene: TRBJ2-7
abundance: -
v_gene: TRBV7-2
d_gene: -
CDR3nt: TGTGCCAGCAGCTTATTTACGGTCGGGGGCTACGAGCAGTACTTC
CDR3aa: CASSLFTVGGYEQYF

j_gene: TRBJ2-1
abundance: -
v_gene: TRBV28
d_gene: TRBD1
CDR3nt: TGTGCCAGCAGTTCACCCACCCGGACAGGGGCTTACAATGAGCAGTTCTTC
CDR3aa: CASSSPTRTGAYNEQFF

j_gene: TRBJ1-3
abundance: -
v_gene: TRBV19
d_gene: -
CDR3nt: TGTGCCAGTAGTACCGGAGGCTACACCATATATTTT
CDR3aa: CASSTGGYTIYF

j_gene: TRBJ2-2
abundance: -
v_gene: TRBV25-1
d_gene: -
CDR3nt: TGTGCCAGCAGTGAGCGACTAGTGAGGGACACCGGGGAGCTGTTTTTT
CDR3aa: CASSERLVRDTGELFF

j_gene: TRBJ2-7
abundance: -
v_gene: TRBV4-1
d_gene: TRBD1
CDR3nt: TGCGCCAGCAGCCTAACCTCCGGGACAGGGGCCGTTTACGAGCAGTACTTC
CDR3aa: CASSLTSGTGAVYEQYF

j_gene: TRBJ2-1
abundance: -
v_gene: TRBV27
d_gene: -
CDR3nt: TGTGCCAGCCGCCCTGGGGGGGGCCCGAGGGTTGAGCAGTTCTTC
CDR3aa: CASRPGGGPRVEQFF

j_gene: TRBJ2-1
abundance: -
v_gene: TRBV11-2
d_gene: TRBD2
CDR3nt: TGTGCCAGCAGCTTAGCGGGAGGGTTGGGCAATGAGCAGTTCTTC
CDR3aa: CASSLAGGLGNEQFF

j_gene: TRBJ2-2
abundance: -
v_gene: TRBV4-3
d_gene: -
CDR3nt: TGCGCCAGCAGCCAGCGACTAGGCCACACCGGGGAGCTGTTTTTT
CDR3aa: CASSQRLGHTGELFF

j_gene: TRBJ2-6
abundance: -
v_gene: TRBV15
d_gene: -
CDR3nt: TGTGCCACCAGCAGCTCACCGCCCTCCGGGGCCAACGTCCTGACTTTC
CDR3aa: CATSSSPPSGANVLTF

j_gene: TRBJ2-1
abundance: -
v_gene: TRBV27
d_gene: -
CDR3nt: TGTGCCAGCGGGAGAACAGGGCCACGCCTCTCCTACAATGAGCAGTTCTTC
CDR3aa: CASGRTGPRLSYNEQFF

j_gene: TRBJ2-7
abundance: -
v_gene: TRBV7-8
d_gene: TRBD1
CDR3nt: TGTGCCAGCAGCTTCCGACAGGGATACTTCTACGAGCAGTACTTC
CDR3aa: CASSFRQGYFYEQYF

j_gene: TRBJ2-7
abundance: -
v_gene: TRBV5-6
d_gene: TRBD2
CDR3nt: TGTGCCAGCAGCTTGGAAGATGGGACTAGCGGGGAGCCGCCGTACTTC
CDR3aa: CASSLEDGTSGEPPYF

j_gene: TRBJ2-2
abundance: -
v_gene: TRBV2
d_gene: TRBD2
CDR3nt: TGTGCCATCCCGAGCCAGGCGGCGGGAGGTCCCACCGGGGAGCTGTTTTTT
CDR3aa: CAIPSQAAGGPTGELFF

j_gene: TRBJ2-7
abundance: -
v_gene: TRBV5-6
d_gene: -
CDR3nt: TGTGCCAGCAGCTTCGGTAATTTCCAGCAGTACTTC
CDR3aa: CASSFGNFQQYF

j_gene: TRBJ1-2
abundance: once
v_gene: TRBV4-1
d_gene: -
CDR3nt: TGCGCCAGCAGCCAAGATCCCCACAGCATTACTAACTATGGCTACACCTTC
CDR3aa: CASSQDPHSITNYGYTF

j_gene: TRBJ2-7
abundance: -
v_gene: TRBV7-2
d_gene: TRBD1
CDR3nt: TGTGCCAGCAGCCCCAGGGGGCAGGTGATCTACGAGCAGTACTTC
CDR3aa: CASSPRGQVIYEQYF

j_gene: TRBJ2-2
abundance: -
v_gene: TRBV29-1
d_gene: TRBD2
CDR3nt: TGCAGCGTTGAATTTGCGGGAGGGCCGGGAACCGGGGAGCTGTTTTTT
CDR3aa: CSVEFAGGPGTGELFF

j_gene: TRBJ1-1
abundance: -
v_gene: TRBV19
d_gene: -
CDR3nt: TGTGCCAGTAGTATTCAGGAGAACACTGAAGCTTTCTTT
CDR3aa: CASSIQENTEAFF

j_gene: TRBJ1-2
abundance: -
v_gene: TRBV18
d_gene: -
CDR3nt: TGTGCCAGCCGGAGAACAGGTCCTGATTATGGCTACACCTTC
CDR3aa: CASRRTGPDYGYTF